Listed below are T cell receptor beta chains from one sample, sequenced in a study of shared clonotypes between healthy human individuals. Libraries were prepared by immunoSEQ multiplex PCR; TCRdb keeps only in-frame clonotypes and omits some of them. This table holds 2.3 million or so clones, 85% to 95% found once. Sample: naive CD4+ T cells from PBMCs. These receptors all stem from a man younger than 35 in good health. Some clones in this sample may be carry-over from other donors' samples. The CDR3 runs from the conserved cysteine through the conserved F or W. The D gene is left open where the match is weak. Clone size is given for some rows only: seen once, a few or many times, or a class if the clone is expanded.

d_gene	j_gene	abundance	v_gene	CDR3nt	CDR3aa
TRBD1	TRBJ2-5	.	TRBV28	TGTGCCAGCACCTTCGGGACAGGGATCGAAGAGACCCAGTACTTC	CASTFGTGIEETQYF
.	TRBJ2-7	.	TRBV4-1	TGCGCCAGCAGCCAAGAATCGACAGTGGGTTCCTACGAGCAGTACTTC	CASSQESTVGSYEQYF
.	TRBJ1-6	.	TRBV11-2	TGTGCCAGCAGCACCAATAGGGATCCCCTCCACTTT	CASSTNRDPLHF
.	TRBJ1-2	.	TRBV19	TGTGCCACTCTCAGGGATTTGAACTATGGCTACACCTTC	CATLRDLNYGYTF
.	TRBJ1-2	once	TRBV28	TGTGCCAGCAGCCCCGGTCCATATGGCTACACCTTC	CASSPGPYGYTF
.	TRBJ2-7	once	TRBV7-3	TGTGCCAGCAGCTTAACGGGGGCGGGACCCTACGAGCAGTACTTC	CASSLTGAGPYEQYF
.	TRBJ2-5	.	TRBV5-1	TGCGCCAGCAGCGTGGGCGGGGGCGGATATGAGACCCAGTACTTC	CASSVGGGGYETQYF
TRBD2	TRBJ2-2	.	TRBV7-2	TGTGCCAGCAGCTTAGGACTAGCGGGAGGAGCGAACACCGGGGAGCTGTTTTTT	CASSLGLAGGANTGELFF
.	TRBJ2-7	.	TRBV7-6	TGTGCCAGCAGCCTACCCCCCGGGAACGAGCAGTACTTC	CASSLPPGNEQYF
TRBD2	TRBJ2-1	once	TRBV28	TGTGCCAGCAGGACTAGCGGGTCAAGACATAAGAAGCAGTTCTTC	CASRTSGSRHKKQFF
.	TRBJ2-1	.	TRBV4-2	TGTGCCAGCAGCCGAAACACCGGGACCAATCCCTACAATGAGCAGTTCTTC	CASSRNTGTNPYNEQFF
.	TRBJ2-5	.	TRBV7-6	TGTGCCAGCAGCTTACGTAGCCAAGAGACCCAGTACTTC	CASSLRSQETQYF
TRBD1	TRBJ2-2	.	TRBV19	TGTGCCAGTAGTACGGGACAGGGCAACACCGGGGAGCTGTTTTTT	CASSTGQGNTGELFF
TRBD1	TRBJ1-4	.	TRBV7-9	TGTGCCAGCAGCCCAGGGGGGAACGCGGAAGAAAAACTGTTTTTT	CASSPGGNAEEKLFF
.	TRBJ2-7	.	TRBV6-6	TGTGCCAGCAGTTACTCGGGGCAGGGCCACTCCTACGAGCAGTACTTC	CASSYSGQGHSYEQYF
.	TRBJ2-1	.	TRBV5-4	TGTGCCAGCAGCTTAGGGAGCGGGCAGTACTCTAATGAGCAGTTCTTC	CASSLGSGQYSNEQFF
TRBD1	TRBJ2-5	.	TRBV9	TGTGCCAGCGGCCTGGGACAGGAGATTTGGGAGACCCAGTACTTC	CASGLGQEIWETQYF
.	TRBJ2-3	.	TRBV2	TGTGCCAGCACGGTGGATGTAAGCACAGATACGCAGTATTTT	CASTVDVSTDTQYF
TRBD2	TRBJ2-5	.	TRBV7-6	TGTGCCAGCAGCTTAGTCCTAGCGGGAGGGCCGTACTTC	CASSLVLAGGPYF
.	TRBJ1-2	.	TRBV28	TGTGCCAGCAGTTCCCCGATTCGGAACTATGGCTACACCTTC	CASSSPIRNYGYTF
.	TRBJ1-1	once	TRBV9	TGTGCCAGCAACGGGGGACGGCACACTGAAGCTTTCTTT	CASNGGRHTEAFF
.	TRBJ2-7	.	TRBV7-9	TGTGCCAGCAGCACTAGCAACGAGCAGTACTTC	CASSTSNEQYF
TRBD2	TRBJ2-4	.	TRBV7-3	TGTGCCAGCAGCCTAGCGGGAGGGCTTGACATTCAGTACTTC	CASSLAGGLDIQYF
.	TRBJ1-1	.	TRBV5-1	TGCGCCAGCAGCGGTAGGGTGGACACTGAAGCTTTCTTT	CASSGRVDTEAFF
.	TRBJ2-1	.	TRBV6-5	TGTGCCAGCAGTTATGACGGGACACCGTACAATGAGCAGTTCTTC	CASSYDGTPYNEQFF
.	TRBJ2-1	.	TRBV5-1	TGCGCCAGCAGCCTGGACCACGACAATGAGCAGTTCTTC	CASSLDHDNEQFF
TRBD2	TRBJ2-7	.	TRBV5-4	TGTGCCAGCAGCCTGGGAGGGCCGGGGGTCGAGCAGTACTTC	CASSLGGPGVEQYF
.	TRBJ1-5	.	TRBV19	TGTGCCAGTAGTCAAGGGAATTGGGTGAATCAGCCCCAGCATTTT	CASSQGNWVNQPQHF
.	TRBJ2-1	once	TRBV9	TGTGCCAGCAGCGTAGTGGGCCCCAGCTCCTACAATGAGCAGTTCTTC	CASSVVGPSSYNEQFF
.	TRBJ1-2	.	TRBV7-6	TGTGCCAGCAGCTTACTGAAACAGGGAATCAATGGCTACACCTTC	CASSLLKQGINGYTF
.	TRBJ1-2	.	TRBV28	TGTGCCAGCAGATACTTGGCAGGGGTCTCCTATGGCTACACCTTC	CASRYLAGVSYGYTF
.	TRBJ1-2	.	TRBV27	TGTGCCAGCAGCATCGGCAGGTTCTATGGCTACACCTTC	CASSIGRFYGYTF
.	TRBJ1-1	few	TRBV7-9	TGTGCCAGCAGCATTAAGATAGGTGAGAAAGCTTTCTTT	CASSIKIGEKAFF
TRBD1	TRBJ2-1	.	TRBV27	TGTGCCAGCAGTTTGACAGGGTACTACAATGAGCAGTTCTTC	CASSLTGYYNEQFF
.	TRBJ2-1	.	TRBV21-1	TGTGCCAGCAGCAATTACGGGCTCGGGGCAGGGCAGTTCTTC	CASSNYGLGAGQFF
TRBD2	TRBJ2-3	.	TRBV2	TGTGCCAGCATTCAAGCGGGAGTCCCAACGGATACGCAGTATTTT	CASIQAGVPTDTQYF
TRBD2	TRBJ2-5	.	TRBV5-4	TGTGCCAGCAGCGGAGAAATAGCGGGAGGAGAGAAGACCCAGTACTTC	CASSGEIAGGEKTQYF
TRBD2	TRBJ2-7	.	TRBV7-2	TGTGCCAGCAGCCCGCCGGGACTAGCGAAAACCTACGAGCAGTACTTC	CASSPPGLAKTYEQYF
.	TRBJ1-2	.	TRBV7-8	TGTGCCAGCAGCTCCGGTGGGGGGCTTCTTGGCTACACCTTC	CASSSGGGLLGYTF
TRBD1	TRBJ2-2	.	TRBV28	TGTGCCAGCAGTCCTCCCATTGGACAGGGGCACACCGGGGAGCTGTTTTTT	CASSPPIGQGHTGELFF
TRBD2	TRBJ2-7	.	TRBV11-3	TGTGCCAGCAGCCAGGGACTAGCGGGAGATCGTCTGTACTTC	CASSQGLAGDRLYF